Detailed here is one T cell receptor (beta chain). CD8+CD57+ cell expansion had been shown by flow cytometry in patients chosen for sequencing. This record belongs to a study of CD8+CD57+ T cells in acquired aplastic anemia. Germline CDR1 is SQVTM and CDR2 is ANQGSEA. This CDR3 is 17 amino acids long. J gave up 3 bases and V 1 base, and 5 bases lay outside the gene matches. The template used for profiling TCR beta VDJ and CDR3 was genomic DNA. TCRdb used MiXCR to reprocess the reads, holding one entry per CDR3 protein. The sample has about 160,000 distinct CDR3 sequences, less than 50% seen once. This chain uses TRBV29-1 with TRBJ2-3; TRBD2 matches at 15 bases. The source material was sorted CD4+, CD8+, or CD8+CD57+ T cells (not recorded which) from PBMCs. This receptor was identified in a human donor with aplastic anemia. The CDR3 protein is CSVEGTSGGAGTDTQYF. Written as DNA, the CDR3 is TGCAGCGTTGAAGGGACTAGCGGGGGGGCGGGTACAGATACGCAGTATTTT.